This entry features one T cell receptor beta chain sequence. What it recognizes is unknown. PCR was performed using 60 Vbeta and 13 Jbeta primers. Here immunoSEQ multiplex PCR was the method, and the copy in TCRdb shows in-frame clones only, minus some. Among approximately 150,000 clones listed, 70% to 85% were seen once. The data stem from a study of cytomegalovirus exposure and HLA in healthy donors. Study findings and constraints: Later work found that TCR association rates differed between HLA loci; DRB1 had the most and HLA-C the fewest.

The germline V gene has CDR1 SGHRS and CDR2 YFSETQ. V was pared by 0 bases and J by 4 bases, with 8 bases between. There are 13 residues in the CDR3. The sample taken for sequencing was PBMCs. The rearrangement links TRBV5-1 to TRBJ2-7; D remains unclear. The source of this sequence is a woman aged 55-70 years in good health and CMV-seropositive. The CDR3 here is CASSLEAQYEQYF. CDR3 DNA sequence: TGCGCCAGCAGCTTGGAAGCTCAATACGAGCAGTACTTC.